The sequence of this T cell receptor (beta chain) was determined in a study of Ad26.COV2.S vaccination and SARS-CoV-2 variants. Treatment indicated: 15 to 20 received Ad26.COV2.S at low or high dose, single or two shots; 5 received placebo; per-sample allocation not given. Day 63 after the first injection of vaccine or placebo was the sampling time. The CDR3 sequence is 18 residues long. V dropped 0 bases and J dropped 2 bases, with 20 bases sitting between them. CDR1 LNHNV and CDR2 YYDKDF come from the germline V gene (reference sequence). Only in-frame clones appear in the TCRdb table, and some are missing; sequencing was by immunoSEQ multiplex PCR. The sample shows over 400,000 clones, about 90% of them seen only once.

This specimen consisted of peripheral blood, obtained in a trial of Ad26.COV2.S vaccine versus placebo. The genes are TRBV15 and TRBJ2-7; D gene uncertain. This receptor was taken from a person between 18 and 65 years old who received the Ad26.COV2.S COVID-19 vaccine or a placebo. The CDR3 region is CATSRELHAALSTYEQYF. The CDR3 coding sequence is TGTGCCACCAGCAGAGAACTCCACGCGGCCCTGAGCACCTACGAGCAGTACTTC.